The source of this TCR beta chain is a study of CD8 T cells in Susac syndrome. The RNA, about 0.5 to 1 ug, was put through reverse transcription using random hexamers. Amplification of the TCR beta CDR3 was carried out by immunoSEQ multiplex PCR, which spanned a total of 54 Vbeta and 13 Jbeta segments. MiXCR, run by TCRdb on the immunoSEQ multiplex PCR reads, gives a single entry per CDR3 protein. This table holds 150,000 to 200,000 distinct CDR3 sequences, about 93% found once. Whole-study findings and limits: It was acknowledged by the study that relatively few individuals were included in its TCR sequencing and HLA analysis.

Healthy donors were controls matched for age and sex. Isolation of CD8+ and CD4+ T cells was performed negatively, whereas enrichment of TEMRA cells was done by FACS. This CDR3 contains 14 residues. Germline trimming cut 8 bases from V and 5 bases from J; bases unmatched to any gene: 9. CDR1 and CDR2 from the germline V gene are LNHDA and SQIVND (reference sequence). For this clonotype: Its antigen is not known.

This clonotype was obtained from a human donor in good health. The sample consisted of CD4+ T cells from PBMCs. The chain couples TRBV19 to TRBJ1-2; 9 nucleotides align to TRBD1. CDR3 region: CASSLDRGPYGYTF. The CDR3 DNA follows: TGTGCCAGTTCCTTGGACAGGGGACCGTATGGCTACACCTTC.